This T cell receptor (beta chain) was recovered during a study of blood T cell repertoires in COVID-19. Study background: The United States, Italy and Spain supplied acute and convalescent COVID-19 samples.

Authors' methods: The authors estimated nucleated cell counts from reference gene primer amplification. Clones were sequenced by immunoSEQ multiplex PCR, and TCRdb holds only the in-frame ones, with some missing. The V and J calls and clone size are taken from that table; D and trimming were inferred from the DNA. Here the sample spans approximately 170,000 clones, about 85% being singletons. V shed 5 bases and J shed 8 bases, with 12 bases lying between them. The CDR3 runs 12 residues. The germline CDR1 and CDR2 sequences are MNHEY and SMNVEV (reference sequence). This receptor was identified in a man aged 65 to 85 who had recovered from COVID-19. What was sequenced was peripheral blood. The chain combines TRBV27 with TRBJ1-1; tentatively, D is TRBD1 (6 bases). The CDR3: CASSTGSAEAFF. CDR3 sequence (DNA): TGTGCCAGCAGTACAGGGTCGGCCGAAGCTTTCTTT.